These 11 T cell receptor beta chains share one sample of origin, sequenced in a study of long-term antiretroviral therapy in people with HIV. An immunoSEQ assay, version v3.0, was performed at survey level. Sequencing was performed with immunoSEQ multiplex PCR; in TCRdb, only in-frame clones are kept and a portion is missing. In the table there are 30,000 to 40,000 clones, approximately 90% of which are singletons. Sequencing was performed on unsorted PBMCs, taken 1.1 years after starting antiretroviral therapy. Receptor source: a man between 18 and 29 years old with HIV.

This chain joins TRBV7-9 and TRBJ2-7; tentative D call: TRBD2 (6 bases). The CDR3 consists of 18 residues. The germline gives CDR1 SEHNR, CDR2 FQNEAQ (reference sequence). V lost 1 base to trimming and J lost 0 bases, with 19 bases between them. The CDR3 DNA follows: TGTGCCAGCAGCTTAGGTACCGCCATGGGACTTTTCTCCTACGAGCAGTACTTC. It yields the protein CASSLGTAMGLFSYEQYF.

This sequence joins TRBV5-1 and TRBJ1-1, with a weak D call TRBD1 (5 bases). V shed 0 bases and J shed 2 bases, with 14 bases lying between them. The CDR3 totals 16 residues. Germline CDR1 and CDR2: SGHRS and YFSETQ. CDR3 residues: CASSLAQRTFNTEAFF. In DNA, the CDR3 is TGCGCCAGCAGCTTGGCCCAGAGGACATTCAACACTGAAGCTTTCTTT. Drawing the rest from reference TRBV5-1 and TRBJ1-1, the complete variable domain is KAGVTQTPRYLIKTRGQQVTLSCSPISGHRSVSWYQQTPGQGLQFLFEYFSETQRNKGNFPGRFSGRQFSNSRSEMNVSTLELGDSALYLCASSLAQRTFNTEAFFGQGTRLTVV.

The chain carries TRBV28 and TRBJ2-7; TRBD1 might be the D (9 bases). The V end was cut by 6 bases, the J end by 3 bases, with 21 bases between. The CDR3 runs 16 residues. Looked up from germline, CDR1 is MDHEN and CDR2 is SYDVKM. CDR3 nucleotides: TGTGCCAGCAGCCGCGGGGGGACAGGGAAAGTCTACGAGCAGTACTTC. Translating gives CASSRGGTGKVYEQYF.

The gene calls are TRBV10-3 and TRBJ2-5; 8 nucleotides line up with TRBD1. CDR1 is ENHRY and CDR2 is SYGVKD in the germline V gene. This CDR3 is 17 amino acids long. Germline trimming cut 3 bases from V and 0 bases from J; bases unmatched to any gene: 9. CDR3 DNA sequence: TGTGCCATCAGTGACTCGATGGGGGACAGGAACCAAGAGACCCAGTACTTC. This encodes CAISDSMGDRNQETQYF.

The V call is TRBV13, the J call TRBJ1-3; 8 bases line up with TRBD1. There are 17 residues in the CDR3. J was trimmed by 0 bases and V by 5 bases; bases with no gene match: 9. Germline V gives CDR1 PRHDT, CDR2 FYEKMQ (reference sequence). CDR3 coding DNA: TGTGCCAGCAGCATAAGGACAGGGACCCCCTCTGGAAACACCATATATTTT. This translates into CASSIRTGTPSGNTIYF. The entire variable domain, with the rest obtained from reference TRBV13 and TRBJ1-3, is as follows: AAGVIQSPRHLIKEKRETATLKCYPIPRHDTVYWYQQGPGQDPQFLISFYEKMQSDKGSIPDRFSAQQFSDYHSELNMSSLELGDSALYFCASSIRTGTPSGNTIYFGEGSWLTVV.

The chain employs TRBV7-2 and TRBJ2-7; D remains unclear. Trimming pared 4 bases from V and 4 bases from J, leaving 17 bases between. CDR1 and CDR2 (germline): SGHTA, FQGNSA. This CDR3 has 15 residues. DNA for the CDR3: TGTGCCAGCAGCTCGCGCAGCCGGTATAATTACGAGCAGTACTTC. Translation gives CASSSRSRYNYEQYF. The full variable domain, its missing parts supplied by reference TRBV7-2 and TRBJ2-7, is GAGVSQSPSNKVTEKGKDVELRCDPISGHTALYWYRQSLGQGLEFLIYFQGNSAPDKSGLPSDRFSAERTGGSVSTLTIQRTQQEDSAVYLCASSSRSRYNYEQYFGPGTRLTVT.

The chain has TRBV5-4 and TRBJ1-2; possible D gene TRBD1, 6 bases. Trimming left V 0 bases short and J 8 bases short, with 11 bases between. The CDR3 length is 13 residues. In germline, CDR1 is SGHNT, CDR2 YYREEE (reference sequence). Here the CDR3 reads CASSLEGEKGYTF. Here the CDR3 DNA reads TGTGCCAGCAGCTTGGAGGGGGAGAAGGGCTACACCTTC.

This sequence joins TRBV5-1 and TRBJ2-5; 7 bases match TRBD2. The germline gives CDR1 SGHRS, CDR2 YFSETQ. V trimming: 0 bases; J trimming: 4 bases; junction bases outside the gene matches: 6. There are 15 residues in the CDR3. This chain's CDR3 is CASSLGTGGRETQYF. CDR3 DNA: TGCGCCAGCAGCTTGGGGACGGGGGGTCGAGAGACCCAGTACTTC.

J is TRBJ2-1 and V is TRBV27; D possibly corresponds to TRBD2 (6 bases). Trimming left V 5 bases short and J 5 bases short, with 16 bases between. Per the germline V gene, CDR1 is MNHEY and CDR2 is SMNVEV (reference sequence). The CDR3 length is 15 residues. CDR3: CASSVSGLFDNEQFF. The CDR3 coding sequence is TGTGCCAGCAGTGTTTCGGGACTGTTCGACAATGAGCAGTTCTTC.

In its sample, this clone was seen a few times. V and J are TRBV4-2 and TRBJ1-3; D unresolved. V dropped 1 base and J dropped 2 bases, with 3 bases sitting between them. CDR1 and CDR2 (germline): LGHNA, YNFKEQ. The CDR3 contains 13 residues. CDR3 nucleotide sequence: TGTGCCAGCAGCCAAGGGGCTGGAAACACCATATATTTT. It codes for CASSQGAGNTIYF.

The chain joins TRBV29-1 to TRBJ1-1, with D hard to call. The length of the CDR3 is 11 residues. V dropped 2 bases and J dropped 3 bases, with 4 bases sitting between them. CDR1 is SQVTM, CDR2 ANQGSEA, per germline. The CDR3: CSVERDTEAFF. CDR3 coding DNA: TGCAGCGTTGAACGGGACACTGAAGCTTTCTTT. Based on the CDR3 plus reference TRBV29-1 and TRBJ1-1, the full variable domain is SAVISQKPSRDICQRGTSLTIQCQVDSQVTMMFWYRQQPGQSLTLIATANQGSEATYESGFVIDKFPISRPNLTFSTLTVSNMSPEDSSIYLCSVERDTEAFFGQGTRLTVV.